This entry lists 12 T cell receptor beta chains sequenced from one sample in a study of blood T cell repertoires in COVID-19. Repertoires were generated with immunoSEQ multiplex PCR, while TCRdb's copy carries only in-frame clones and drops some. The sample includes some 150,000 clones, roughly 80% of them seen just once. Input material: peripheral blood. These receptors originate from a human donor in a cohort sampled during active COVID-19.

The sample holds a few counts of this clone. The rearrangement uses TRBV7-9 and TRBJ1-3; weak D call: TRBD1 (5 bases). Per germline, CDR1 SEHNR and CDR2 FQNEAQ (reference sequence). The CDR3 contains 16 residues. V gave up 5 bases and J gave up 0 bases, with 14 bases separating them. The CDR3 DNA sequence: TGTGCCAGCAGCCTTACAGGACCACACTCTGGAAACACCATATATTTT. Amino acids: CASSLTGPHSGNTIYF. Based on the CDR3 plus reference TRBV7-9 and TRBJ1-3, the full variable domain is DTGVSQNPRHKITKRGQNVTFRCDPISEHNRLYWYRQTLGQGPEFLTYFQNEAQLEKSRLLSDRFSAERPKGSFSTLEIQRTEQGDSAMYLCASSLTGPHSGNTIYFGEGSWLTVV.

The CDR3 DNA follows: TGTGCCAGCAGCTCCTACAGGGCTCCCTCCTACAATGAGCAGTTCTTC. Residues: CASSSYRAPSYNEQFF. The chain carries TRBV11-2 and TRBJ2-1; tentatively, D is TRBD1 (6 bases). Trimming cost V 4 bases and J 0 bases, with 13 bases left between them. Germline assignment: CDR1 SGHAT and CDR2 FQNNGV. The CDR3 covers 16 residues.

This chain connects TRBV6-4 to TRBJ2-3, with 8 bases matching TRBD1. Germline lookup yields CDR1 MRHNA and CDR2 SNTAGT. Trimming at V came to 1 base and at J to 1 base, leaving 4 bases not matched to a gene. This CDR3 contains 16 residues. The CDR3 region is CASSDWTGLGTDTQYF. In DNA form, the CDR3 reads TGTGCCAGCAGTGACTGGACAGGGTTGGGCACAGATACGCAGTATTTT.

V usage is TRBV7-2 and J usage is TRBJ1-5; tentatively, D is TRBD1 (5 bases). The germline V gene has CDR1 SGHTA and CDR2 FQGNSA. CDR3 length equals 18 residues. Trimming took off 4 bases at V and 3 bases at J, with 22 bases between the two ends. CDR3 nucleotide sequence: TGTGCCAGCAGCTCTAGGGGCTTGTCGGTCCAGGCCAATCAGCCCCAGCATTTT. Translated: CASSSRGLSVQANQPQHF.

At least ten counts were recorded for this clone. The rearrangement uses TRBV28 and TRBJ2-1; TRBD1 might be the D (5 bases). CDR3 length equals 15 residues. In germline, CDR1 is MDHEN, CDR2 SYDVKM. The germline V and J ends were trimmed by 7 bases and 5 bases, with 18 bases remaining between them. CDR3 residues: CASTPPRQGNNEQFF. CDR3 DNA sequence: TGTGCCAGCACCCCGCCCAGGCAGGGTAACAATGAGCAGTTCTTC.

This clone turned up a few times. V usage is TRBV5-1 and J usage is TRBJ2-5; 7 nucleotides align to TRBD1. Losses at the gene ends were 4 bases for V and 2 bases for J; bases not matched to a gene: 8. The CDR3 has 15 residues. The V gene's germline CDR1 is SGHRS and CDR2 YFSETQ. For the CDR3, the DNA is TGCGCCAGCAGCCCAGCCACGGGACAGCAAGAGACCCAGTACTTC. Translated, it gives CASSPATGQQETQYF.

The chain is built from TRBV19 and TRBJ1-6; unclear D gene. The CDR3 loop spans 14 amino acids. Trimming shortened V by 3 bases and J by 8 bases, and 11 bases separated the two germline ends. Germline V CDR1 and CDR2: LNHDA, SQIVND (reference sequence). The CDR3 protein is CASSMGATDSPLHF. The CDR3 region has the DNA TGTGCCAGTAGTATGGGAGCCACCGATTCACCCCTCCACTTT.

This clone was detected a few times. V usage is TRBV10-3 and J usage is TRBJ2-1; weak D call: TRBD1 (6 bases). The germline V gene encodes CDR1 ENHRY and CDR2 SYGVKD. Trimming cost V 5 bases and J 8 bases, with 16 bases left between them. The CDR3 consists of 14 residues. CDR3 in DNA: TGTGCCATCAGTTCGAGCATCAGGGGTGATGAGCAGTTCTTC. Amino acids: CAISSSIRGDEQFF.

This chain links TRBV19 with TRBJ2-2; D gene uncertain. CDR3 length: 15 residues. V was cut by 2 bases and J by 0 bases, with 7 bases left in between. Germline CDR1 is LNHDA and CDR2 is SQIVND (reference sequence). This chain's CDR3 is CASSISAANTGELFF. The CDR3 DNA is TGTGCCAGTAGTATAAGCGCGGCGAACACCGGGGAGCTGTTTTTT.

CDR3 sequence reads: CASRGEGDTQYF. CDR3 nucleotides: TGTGCCAGCAGGGGGGAGGGGGATACGCAGTATTTT. The chain employs TRBV2 and TRBJ2-3; 7 bases fit TRBD2. The CDR3 spans 12 residues. The V segment lost 6 bases and the J segment 6 bases; nucleotides outside the gene matches: 3. Per the germline V gene, CDR1 is SNHLY and CDR2 is FYNNEI.

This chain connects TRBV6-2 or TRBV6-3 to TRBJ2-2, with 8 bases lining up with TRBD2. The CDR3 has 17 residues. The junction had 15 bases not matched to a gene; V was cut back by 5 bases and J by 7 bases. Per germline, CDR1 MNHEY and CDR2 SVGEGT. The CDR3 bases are TGTGCCAGCAGTCTTACGTCAGCGGGACTAGGGGTCGGGGAGCTGTTTTTT. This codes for CASSLTSAGLGVGELFF.

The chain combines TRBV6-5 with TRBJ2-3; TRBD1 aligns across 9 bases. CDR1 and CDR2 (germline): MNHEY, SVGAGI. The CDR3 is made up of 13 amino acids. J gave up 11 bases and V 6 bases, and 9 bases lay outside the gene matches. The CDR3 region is CASSQGTGYEQYF. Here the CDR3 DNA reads TGTGCCAGCAGCCAAGGGACAGGGTATGAGCAGTATTTT.